This entry lists 18 T cell receptor beta chains sequenced from one sample in a study of T cells in Graves' hyperthyroidism and ophthalmopathy. Amplification of TCR beta CDR3 regions was performed using RNA transcripts as template. The HTBI primer set was used in a first-round RT-PCR of the TCR CDR3. MiXCR, applied by TCRdb to the multiplex PCR reads, yields one record per CDR3 protein. Of a few hundred thousand distinct CDR3 sequences detected, approximately 13% appear once; the ten largest clones hold roughly 33%. The sequenced sample consisted of blood. The receptors derive from a woman aged 40 to 49 with Graves' ophthalmopathy.

The CDR3 sequence: CSASRGPLVDTQYF. In DNA, the CDR3 is TGCAGTGCTTCTCGGGGGCCGCTCGTAGATACGCAGTATTTT. V gene TRBV20-1 combines with J gene TRBJ2-3; D may be TRBD1 or TRBD2 (6 bases each). Germline CDR1 DFQATT, CDR2 SNEGSKA (reference sequence). V was shortened by 5 bases and J by 5 bases, with 17 bases between the two germline ends. This CDR3 region has 14 residues.

This clonotype has a count of ten or more. J is TRBJ1-1 and V is TRBV28, with D uncertain. Germline lookup yields CDR1 MDHEN and CDR2 SYDVKM. This CDR3 spans 14 amino acids. The germline V and J ends were trimmed by 6 bases and 5 bases, with 16 bases remaining between them. CDR3 amino acids: CASSLTGPWTEAFF. The DNA of the CDR3 is TGTGCCAGCAGCCTGACTGGTCCATGGACTGAAGCTTTCTTT.

This clonotype has at least ten counts. This chain uses TRBV24-1 with TRBJ1-1; unclear D gene. The CDR3 is made up of 13 amino acids. Trimming took off 5 bases at V and 4 bases at J, with 10 bases between the two ends. Germline-derived CDR1 and CDR2 are KGHDR and SFDVKD. CDR3 DNA: TGTGCCACCAGTGCGGGGAGGACCACTGAAGCTTTCTTT. Its protein is CATSAGRTTEAFF.

This clonotype occurred many times. This chain joins TRBV10-3 and TRBJ1-1; D unresolved. V was trimmed by 4 bases and J by 5 bases, leaving 8 bases between them. Germline CDR1 ENHRY, CDR2 SYGVKD. This CDR3 spans 12 amino acids. The CDR3 is CAISAGSTEAFF. The CDR3, as DNA: TGTGCCATCAGTGCGGGCTCAACTGAAGCTTTCTTT.

This clonotype was seen only a few times. The CDR3, as DNA: TGCAGTGCTAGAGGGGGAGGGGGGTTGGACTATGGCTACACCTTC. This codes for CSARGGGGLDYGYTF. This chain connects TRBV20-1 to TRBJ1-2; tentatively, D is TRBD1 (6 bases). Per the germline V gene, CDR1 is DFQATT and CDR2 is SNEGSKA (reference sequence). Between the trimmed V and J ends, which lost 1 base and 3 bases, there was a span of 15 bases. CDR3 length: 15 residues.

Regarding this clonotype: Since a much larger clone is just one base distant, this may be a read error. CDR3 in amino acids: CASSTDSPPQYF. DNA of the CDR3: TGTGCCAGCAGTACCGACAGTCCCCCACAGTACTTC. This chain joins TRBV12-3 or TRBV12-4 and TRBJ2-5; perhaps TRBD1 as D (5 bases). The V end was cut by 5 bases, the J end by 11 bases, with 15 bases between. CDR3 length: 12 amino acids.

This clonotype turned up a few times. This chain links TRBV15 with TRBJ1-5; D gene ambiguous. Trimming stripped 1 base from V and 5 bases from J, with 12 bases between. CDR1 and CDR2 (germline): LNHNV, YYDKDF (reference sequence). The CDR3 is made up of 15 amino acids. This chain's CDR3 is CATSRVRGPDQPQHF. CDR3 nucleotides: TGTGCCACCAGCAGAGTTCGCGGCCCCGATCAGCCCCAGCATTTT.

This clonotype was found many times. This chain uses TRBV11-3 with TRBJ1-1, with D maybe TRBD1 (5 bases). V shed 8 bases and J shed 0 bases, with 10 bases lying between them. The CDR3 runs 13 residues. Germline lookup yields CDR1 SGHNT and CDR2 YENEEA. The CDR3 nucleotides read TGTGCCAGCCGAAAGGGGATGAACACTGAAGCTTTCTTT. This translates into CASRKGMNTEAFF.

The genes are TRBV3-1 and TRBJ1-1; D gene unclear. Germline lookup yields CDR1 LGHDT and CDR2 YNNKEL (reference sequence). CDR3 length: 20 residues. Trimming stripped 4 bases from V and 0 bases from J, with 27 bases between. As DNA, the CDR3 is TGTGCCAGCAGCCTACCCCGGGGTTACCCTGGACGGCGAGTGAACACTGAAGCTTTCTTT. Its protein is CASSLPRGYPGRRVNTEAFF. Combining the CDR3 with reference TRBV3-1 and TRBJ1-1 gives the whole variable domain DTAVSQTPKYLVTQMGNDKSIKCEQNLGHDTMYWYKQDSKKFLKIMFSYNNKELIINETVPNRFSPKSPDKAHLNLHINSLELGDSAVYFCASSLPRGYPGRRVNTEAFFGQGTRLTVV.

This clonotype was seen at least ten times. The chain carries TRBV10-1 and TRBJ1-6; no definite D call. The length of the CDR3 is 13 residues. The germline V gene encodes CDR1 WNHNN and CDR2 SYGVQD (reference sequence). V shed 3 bases and J shed 7 bases, with 7 bases lying between them. CDR3 sequence reads: CASSDFANSPLHF. The CDR3, as DNA: TGCGCCAGCAGTGATTTCGCGAATTCACCCCTCCACTTT.

This clonotype has only a few counts. The chain has TRBV6-1 and TRBJ2-7; tentative D call: TRBD1 (6 bases). V was shortened by 6 bases and J by 4 bases, with 19 bases between the two germline ends. This CDR3 has 15 residues. Germline V gives CDR1 MNHNS, CDR2 SASEGT. The CDR3 protein is CASRRSTIGGYEQYF. The CDR3 DNA reads as TGTGCCAGCAGACGATCTACTATAGGGGGATACGAGCAGTACTTC.

As for this clonotype: A much larger clonotype is one base distant, so this may be a read error. This rearrangement joins TRBV7-9 to TRBJ2-1; 8 bases align to TRBD1. CDR1 SEHNR and CDR2 FQNEAQ come from the germline V gene (reference sequence). CDR3 length equals 14 residues. The CDR3 loop is CASSFQGANQEQLF. Here the CDR3 DNA reads TGTGCCAGCAGCTTCCAGGGGGCAAATCAGGAGCAGCTCTTC.

This clonotype turned up a few times. The CDR3 sequence: CASSPASGSHYNEQFF. The CDR3 coding sequence is TGTGCCAGCAGCCCCGCTAGCGGTTCGCACTACAATGAGCAGTTCTTC. The chain is built from TRBV3-1 and TRBJ2-1; 7 nucleotides agree with TRBD2. The CDR3 length is 16 residues. CDR1 LGHDT and CDR2 YNNKEL come from the germline V gene (reference sequence). The trim removed 4 bases at V and 3 bases at J, leaving 9 bases unmatched.

This clonotype was seen a handful of times. This chain uses TRBV30 with TRBJ1-2; 9 positions agree with TRBD1. The CDR3 covers 15 residues. Trimming took 3 bases from V and 4 from J; bases not matched to a gene: 9. CDR1 is GTSNPN, CDR2 SVGIG, per germline (reference sequence). The CDR3 bases are TGTGCCTGGAGCCCCCCGGGACAGGGTATCTATGGCTACACCTTC. It specifies CAWSPPGQGIYGYTF.

This chain links TRBV2 with TRBJ1-1, with TRBD1 identical over 7 bases. Germline CDR1 SNHLY, CDR2 FYNNEI. The trim removed 4 bases at V and 3 bases at J, leaving 5 bases unmatched. This CDR3 region has 14 residues. The CDR3 spells CASSGATGDTEAFF. The CDR3 nucleotides read TGTGCCAGCAGTGGAGCCACAGGGGACACTGAAGCTTTCTTT.

A few counts support this clonotype. J is TRBJ2-1 and V is TRBV30; a weak D match, TRBD2 (6 bases). V was pared by 3 bases and J by 12 bases, with 12 bases between. The length of the CDR3 is 11 residues. CDR1 and CDR2 (germline): GTSNPN, SVGIG (reference sequence). CDR3 residues: CAWSAGGVQFF. CDR3 DNA sequence: TGTGCCTGGAGCGCCGGGGGTGTGCAGTTCTTC.

This clonotype was observed at least ten times. V and J are TRBV2 and TRBJ2-5, with a weak D call TRBD1 (6 bases). V gave up 6 bases and J gave up 2 bases, with 13 bases separating them. The CDR3 runs 14 residues. The germline V gene encodes CDR1 SNHLY and CDR2 FYNNEI. The CDR3 reads CASRPTGGQETQYF. The CDR3 DNA reads as TGTGCCAGCAGACCGACAGGAGGTCAAGAGACCCAGTACTTC.

The chain has TRBV4-1 and TRBJ2-1; D call uncertain. CDR1 and CDR2 (germline): MGHRA, YSYEKL. Trimming stripped 1 base from V and 5 bases from J, with 6 bases between. The CDR3 loop spans 13 amino acids. CDR3 bases: TGCGCCAGCAGCCAAGTTGGGGACAATGAGCAGTTCTTC. As protein: CASSQVGDNEQFF.